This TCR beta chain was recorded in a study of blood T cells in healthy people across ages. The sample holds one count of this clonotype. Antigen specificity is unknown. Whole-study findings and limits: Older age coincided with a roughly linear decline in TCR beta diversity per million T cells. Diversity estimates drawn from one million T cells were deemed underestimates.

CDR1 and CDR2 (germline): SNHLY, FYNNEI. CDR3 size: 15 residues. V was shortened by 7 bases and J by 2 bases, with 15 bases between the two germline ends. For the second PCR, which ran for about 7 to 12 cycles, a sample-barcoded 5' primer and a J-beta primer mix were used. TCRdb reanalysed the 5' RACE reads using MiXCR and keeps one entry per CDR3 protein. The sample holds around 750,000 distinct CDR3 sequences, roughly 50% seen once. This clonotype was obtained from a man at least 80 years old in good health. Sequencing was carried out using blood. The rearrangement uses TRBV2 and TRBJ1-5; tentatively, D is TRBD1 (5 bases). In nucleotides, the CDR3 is TGTGCCAGCAACCCAGGGAAAGGGGGCAATCAGCCCCAGCATTTT. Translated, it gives CASNPGKGGNQPQHF.